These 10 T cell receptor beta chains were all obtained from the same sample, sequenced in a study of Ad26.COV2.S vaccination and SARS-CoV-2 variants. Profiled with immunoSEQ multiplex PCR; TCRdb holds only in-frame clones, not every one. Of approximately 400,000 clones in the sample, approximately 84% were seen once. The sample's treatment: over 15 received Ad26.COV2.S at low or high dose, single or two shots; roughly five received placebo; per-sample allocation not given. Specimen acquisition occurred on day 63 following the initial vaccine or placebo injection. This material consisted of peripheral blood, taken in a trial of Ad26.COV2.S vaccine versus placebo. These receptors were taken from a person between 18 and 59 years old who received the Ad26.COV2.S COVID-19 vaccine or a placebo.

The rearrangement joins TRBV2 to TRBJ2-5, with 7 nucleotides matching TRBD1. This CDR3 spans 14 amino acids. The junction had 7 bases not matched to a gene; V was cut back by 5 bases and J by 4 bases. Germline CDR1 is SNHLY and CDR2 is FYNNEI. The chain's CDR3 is CASSYRGALETQYF. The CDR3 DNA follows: TGTGCCAGCAGTTACAGGGGTGCTTTAGAGACCCAGTACTTC.

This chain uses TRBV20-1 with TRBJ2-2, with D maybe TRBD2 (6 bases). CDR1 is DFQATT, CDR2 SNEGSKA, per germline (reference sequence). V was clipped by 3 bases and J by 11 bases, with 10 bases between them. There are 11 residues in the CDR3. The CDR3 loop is CSARRRDELFF. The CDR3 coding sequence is TGCAGTGCTAGGAGGAGGGATGAGCTGTTTTTT.

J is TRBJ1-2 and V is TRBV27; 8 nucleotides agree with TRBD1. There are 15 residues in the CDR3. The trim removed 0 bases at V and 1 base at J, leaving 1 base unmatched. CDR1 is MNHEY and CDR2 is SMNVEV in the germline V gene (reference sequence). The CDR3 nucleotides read TGTGCCAGCAGTTTATCACAGGGGGTTAACTATGGCTACACCTTC. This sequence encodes CASSLSQGVNYGYTF.

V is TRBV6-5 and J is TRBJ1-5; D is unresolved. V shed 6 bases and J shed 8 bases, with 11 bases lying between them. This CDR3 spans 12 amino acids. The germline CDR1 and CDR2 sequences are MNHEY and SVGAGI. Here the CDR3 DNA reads TGTGCCAGCAGCTATCCTTGGGAGCCCCAGCATTTT. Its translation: CASSYPWEPQHF.

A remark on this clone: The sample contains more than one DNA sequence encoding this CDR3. The CDR3 coding sequence is TGTGCCAGCAGTTACTGGAGGGAAGAGACCCAGTACTTC. Translation gives CASSYWREETQYF. This chain links TRBV6-2 or TRBV6-3 with TRBJ2-5, with D perhaps TRBD2 (6 bases). Germline CDR1 is MNHEY and CDR2 is SVGEGT. V lost 1 base and J 3 bases, leaving 6 bases between the germline ends. CDR3 length: 13 amino acids.

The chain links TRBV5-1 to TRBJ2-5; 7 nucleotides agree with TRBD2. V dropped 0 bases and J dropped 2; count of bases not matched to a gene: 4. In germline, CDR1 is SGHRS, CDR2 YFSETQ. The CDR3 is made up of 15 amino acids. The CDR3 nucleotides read TGCGCCAGCAGCTTGGGCAGCGGGGAACAAGAGACCCAGTACTTC. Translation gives CASSLGSGEQETQYF.

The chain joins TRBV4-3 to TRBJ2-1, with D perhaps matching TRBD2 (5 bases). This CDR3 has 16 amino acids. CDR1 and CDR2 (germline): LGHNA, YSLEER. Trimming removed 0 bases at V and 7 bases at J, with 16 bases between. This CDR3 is CASSQDREGLGNEQFF. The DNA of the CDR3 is TGCGCCAGCAGCCAAGATCGTGAGGGTTTGGGGAATGAGCAGTTCTTC.

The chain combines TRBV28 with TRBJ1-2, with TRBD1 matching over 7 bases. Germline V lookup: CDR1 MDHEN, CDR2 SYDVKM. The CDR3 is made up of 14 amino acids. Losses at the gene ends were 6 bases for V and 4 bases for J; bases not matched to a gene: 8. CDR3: CASRIAGGGYGYTF. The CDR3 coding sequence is TGTGCCAGCAGGATCGCAGGGGGAGGCTATGGCTACACCTTC.

The CDR3 region is CASSLGRANTGELFF. The CDR3 DNA follows: TGTGCCAGTAGCTTAGGCAGGGCAAACACCGGGGAGCTGTTTTTT. This sequence joins TRBV19 and TRBJ2-2, with TRBD1 as a possible D gene (5 bases). The CDR3 sequence is 15 residues long. CDR1 is LNHDA, CDR2 SQIVND, per germline (reference sequence). Trimming cost V 6 bases and J 2 bases, with 13 bases left between them. The full variable domain, rest sourced from reference TRBV19 and TRBJ2-2, is DGGITQSPKYLFRKEGQNVTLSCEQNLNHDAMYWYRQDPGQGLRLIYYSQIVNDFQKGDIAEGYSVSREKKESFPLTVTSAQKNPTAFYLCASSLGRANTGELFFGEGSRLTVL.

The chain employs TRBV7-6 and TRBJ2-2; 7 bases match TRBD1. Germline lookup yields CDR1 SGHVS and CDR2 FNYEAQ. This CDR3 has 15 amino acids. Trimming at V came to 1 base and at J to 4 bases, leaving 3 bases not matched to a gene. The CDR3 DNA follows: TGTGCCAGCAGCTTAGGGACAGGTCGCACCGGGGAGCTGTTTTTT. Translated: CASSLGTGRTGELFF.